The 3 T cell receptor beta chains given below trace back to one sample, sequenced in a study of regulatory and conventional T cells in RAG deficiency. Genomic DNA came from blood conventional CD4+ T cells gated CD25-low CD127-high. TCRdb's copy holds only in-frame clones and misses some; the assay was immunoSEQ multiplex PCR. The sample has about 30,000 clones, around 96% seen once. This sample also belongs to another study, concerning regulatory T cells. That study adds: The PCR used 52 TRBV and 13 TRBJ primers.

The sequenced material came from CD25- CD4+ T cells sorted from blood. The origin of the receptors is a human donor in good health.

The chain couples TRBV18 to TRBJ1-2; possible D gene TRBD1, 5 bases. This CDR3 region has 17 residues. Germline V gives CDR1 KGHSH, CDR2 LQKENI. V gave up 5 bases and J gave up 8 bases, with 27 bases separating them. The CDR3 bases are TGTGCCAGCTCAAGCGTGCTCTCGGCAGGGAATACTGAAGGCTACACCTTC. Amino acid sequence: CASSSVLSAGNTEGYTF.

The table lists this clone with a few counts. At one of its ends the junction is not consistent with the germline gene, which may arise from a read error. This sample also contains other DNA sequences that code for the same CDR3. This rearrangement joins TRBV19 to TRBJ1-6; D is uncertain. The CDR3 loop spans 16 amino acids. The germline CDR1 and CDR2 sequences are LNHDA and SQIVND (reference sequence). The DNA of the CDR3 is TGTGCCAGTAGTATAGACGGGGTCTCATCCAATTCCCCCCTCCACTTT. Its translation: CASSIDGVSSNSPLHF.

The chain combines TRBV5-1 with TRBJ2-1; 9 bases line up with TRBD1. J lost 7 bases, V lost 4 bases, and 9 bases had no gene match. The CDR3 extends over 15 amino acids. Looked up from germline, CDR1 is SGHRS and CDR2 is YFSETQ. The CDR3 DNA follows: TGCGCCAGCAGCCCCGGGACAGGGAGCCGGAATGAGCAGTTCTTC. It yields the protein CASSPGTGSRNEQFF. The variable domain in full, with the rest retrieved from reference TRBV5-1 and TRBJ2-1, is KAGVTQTPRYLIKTRGQQVTLSCSPISGHRSVSWYQQTPGQGLQFLFEYFSETQRNKGNFPGRFSGRQFSNSRSEMNVSTLELGDSALYLCASSPGTGSRNEQFFGPGTRLTVL.